The sample holds a few counts of the clone carrying this TCR beta chain. Antigen: not known. The junction shows a germline mismatch at one end, possibly a read error. Vbeta (60) and Jbeta (13) primers were used in the PCR. Here immunoSEQ multiplex PCR was the method, and the copy in TCRdb shows in-frame clones only, minus some. This table has about 80,000 clones, 62% appearing once. The data stem from a study of cytomegalovirus exposure and HLA in healthy donors. The CDR3 covers 16 residues. Germline V lookup: CDR1 SGHRS, CDR2 YFSETQ. Study observations and caveats: In vitro data verified a few CMV-associated chains as specific for CMV antigens.

The rearrangement links TRBV5-1 to TRBJ2-2, with 10 bases lining up with TRBD1. Input material: PBMCs. The TCR sequence derives from a male donor in good health and CMV-seropositive. CDR3: CARSLARTGGPRELFF. The CDR3 coding sequence is TGCGCCCGCAGCTTGGCCCGGACAGGGGGGCCGAGGGAGCTGTTTTTT.